This is a list of T cell receptor beta chains from one sample in a study of T cell responses to AZD1222 COVID-19 vaccine. Some clones are missing from TCRdb's copy, which holds only in-frame ones; the method was immunoSEQ multiplex PCR. The sample includes roughly 120,000 clones, approximately 90% of them seen just once. The source material was peripheral blood, sampled 28 days after the second AZD1222 dose. The receptor set was obtained from an adult who received the AZD1222 COVID-19 vaccine. CDR3s include the opening cysteine and the closing phenylalanine or tryptophan. A D gene is named only where the DNA matches it firmly. Rows give clone size only sometimes, using once, few, many, or a class for an expanded clone.

V	D	size	J	DNA	CDR3
TRBV5-4	TRBD2	-	TRBJ2-3	TGTGCCAGCAGCTCAGGGGGCCTAGCGGGGGCGTTCAGCACAGATACGCAGTATTTT	CASSSGGLAGAFSTDTQYF
TRBV10-3	TRBD2	-	TRBJ2-3	TGTGCCAGCACCCCCGGGACTAGCGGGAGAGATACGCAGTATTTT	CASTPGTSGRDTQYF
TRBV4-2	-	once	TRBJ1-1	TGTGCCAGCAGCCGGAGGGGGACAACGAACACTGAAGCTTTCTTT	CASSRRGTTNTEAFF
TRBV9	-	few	TRBJ1-6	TGTGCCAGCAGCGTCGGGCCGGCAGGAAAATATAATTCACCCCTCCACTTT	CASSVGPAGKYNSPLHF
TRBV6-1	-	-	TRBJ1-1	TGTGCCAGCAGTGATCCCAGGGAAGCTGAAGCTTTCTTT	CASSDPREAEAFF
TRBV2	-	-	TRBJ1-1	TGTGCCAGCTCTCCCTTGGGAACAGAAGCTTTCTTT	CASSPLGTEAFF
TRBV7-6	-	-	TRBJ2-3	TGTGCCAGCAGCCCGCGGGGGCCCATGAGGTATACGCAGTATTTT	CASSPRGPMRYTQYF
TRBV10-3	TRBD2	-	TRBJ2-4	TGTGCCATCAGTGAGAGTGGACTAGCGGGAGCAGGGAAAAACATTCAGTACTTC	CAISESGLAGAGKNIQYF
TRBV6-5	-	once	TRBJ1-1	TGTGCCAGCAGTCGTCGGGACTCTGAAGCTTTCTTT	CASSRRDSEAFF
TRBV6-5	-	-	TRBJ2-7	TGTGCCAGCGCAATTCACAGGGACTACGAGCAGTACTTC	CASAIHRDYEQYF